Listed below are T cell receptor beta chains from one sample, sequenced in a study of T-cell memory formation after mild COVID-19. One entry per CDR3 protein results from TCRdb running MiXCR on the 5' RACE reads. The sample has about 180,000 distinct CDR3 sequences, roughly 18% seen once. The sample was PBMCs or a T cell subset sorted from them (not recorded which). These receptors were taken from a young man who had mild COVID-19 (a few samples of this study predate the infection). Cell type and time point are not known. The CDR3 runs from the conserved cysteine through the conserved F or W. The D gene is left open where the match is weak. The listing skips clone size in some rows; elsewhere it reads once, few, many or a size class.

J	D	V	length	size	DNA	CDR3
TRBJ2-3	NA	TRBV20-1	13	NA	TGCAGTGCTCGAATTACCCCCCGGGATACGCAGTATTTT	CSARITPRDTQYF
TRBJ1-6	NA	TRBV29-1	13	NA	TGCAGCGCAAAGTCGGACAATAATTCACCCCTCCACTTT	CSAKSDNNSPLHF
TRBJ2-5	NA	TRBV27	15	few	TGTGCCAGCAGTGCGGGCCAAGGGTTTCGGGAGACCCAGTACTTC	CASSAGQGFRETQYF
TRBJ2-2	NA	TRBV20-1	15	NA	TGCAGTGCTAGATCGGGGGGCGGTAACACCGGGGAGCTGTTTTTT	CSARSGGGNTGELFF
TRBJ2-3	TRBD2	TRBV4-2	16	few	TGTGCCAGCAGCCAAGCGGGGGGGCCTAGCACAGATACGCAGTATTTT	CASSQAGGPSTDTQYF
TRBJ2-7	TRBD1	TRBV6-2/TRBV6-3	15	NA	TGTGCCAGCAGTAACCTCCGCCAGGGGGTCTACGAGCAGTACTTC	CASSNLRQGVYEQYF
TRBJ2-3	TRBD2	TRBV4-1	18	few	TGCGCCAGCAGCCACCGAACTAGCGGGGGGACAATCACAGATACGCAGTATTTT	CASSHRTSGGTITDTQYF
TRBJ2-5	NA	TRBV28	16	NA	TGTGCCAGCGGCCCACAGGGACGGATGTACCAAGAGACCCAGTACTTC	CASGPQGRMYQETQYF
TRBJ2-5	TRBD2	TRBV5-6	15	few	TGTGCCAGCAGCCCGACCGGGACTAGCCAAGAGACCCAGTACTTC	CASSPTGTSQETQYF
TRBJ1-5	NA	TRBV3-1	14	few	TGTGCCAGCAGCCAAGATGGGGGGTACCAGCCCCAGCATTTT	CASSQDGGYQPQHF
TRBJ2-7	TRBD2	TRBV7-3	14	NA	TGTGCCAGCAGCTCCCGGGGGGGCCCCTACGAGCAGTACTTC	CASSSRGGPYEQYF
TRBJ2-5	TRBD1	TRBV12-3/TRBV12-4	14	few	TGTGCCAGCAGTCCGGGACAGGGTGAAAAGACCCAGTACTTC	CASSPGQGEKTQYF
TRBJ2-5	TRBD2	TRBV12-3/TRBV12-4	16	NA	TGTGCCAGCAGTTTAAGGCTAGCGGGGGGCCAAGAGACCCAGTACTTC	CASSLRLAGGQETQYF
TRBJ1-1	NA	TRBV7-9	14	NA	TGTGCCAGCAGCCGACCCCGGGAGAACACTGAAGCTTTCTTT	CASSRPRENTEAFF
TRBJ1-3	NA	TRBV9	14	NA	TGTGCCAGCAGCGTAGCGTACTCTGGAAACACCATATATTTT	CASSVAYSGNTIYF
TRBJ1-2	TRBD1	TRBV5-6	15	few	TGTGCCAGCAGCTTGGGCAGGGGGCGAGTTAATGGCTACACCTTC	CASSLGRGRVNGYTF
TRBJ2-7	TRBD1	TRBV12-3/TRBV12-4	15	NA	TGTGCCAGCACCTCGTCCGGGACAGAGGGCTACGAGCAGTACTTC	CASTSSGTEGYEQYF
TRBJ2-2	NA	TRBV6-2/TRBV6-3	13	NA	TGTGCCAGCATGGCGGGGATCACCGGGGAGCTGTTTTTT	CASMAGITGELFF
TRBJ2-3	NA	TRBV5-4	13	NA	TGTGCCAGCACCGGGAAAGGGCAACATACGCAGTATTTT	CASTGKGQHTQYF
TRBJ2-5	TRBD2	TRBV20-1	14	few	TGCAGTGCTAGTGGGGCGGGAGTCCAAGAGACCCAGTACTTC	CSASGAGVQETQYF
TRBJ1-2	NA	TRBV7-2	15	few	TGTGCCAGCAGCCCATGGACGGGGCCGGAGTATGGCTACACCTTC	CASSPWTGPEYGYTF
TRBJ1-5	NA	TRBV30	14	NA	TGTGCCTGGAGTGGGGACACCGGCAATCAGCCCCAGCATTTT	CAWSGDTGNQPQHF
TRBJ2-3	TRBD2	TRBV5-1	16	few	TGCGCCAGCAGCCTCGGCGGTAGCGGGAACACAGATACGCAGTATTTT	CASSLGGSGNTDTQYF
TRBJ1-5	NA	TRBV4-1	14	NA	TGCGCCAGCAGCCGACAGGTCTTGGATCAGCCCCAGCATTTT	CASSRQVLDQPQHF
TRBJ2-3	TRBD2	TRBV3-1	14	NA	TGTGCCAGCAGCAAACGGGGGGGCGAAGATACGCAGTATTTT	CASSKRGGEDTQYF
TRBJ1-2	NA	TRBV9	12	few	TGTGCCAGCAGCGTAGAGGGGCTTGGCTACACCTTC	CASSVEGLGYTF
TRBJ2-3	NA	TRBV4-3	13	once	TGCGCCAGCAGCCAAAGGCGCCCGGATACGCAGTATTTT	CASSQRRPDTQYF
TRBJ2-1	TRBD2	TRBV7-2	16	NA	TGTGCCAGCAGCTGGGCCGGGACTAGCGGGGACAATGAGCAGTTCTTC	CASSWAGTSGDNEQFF
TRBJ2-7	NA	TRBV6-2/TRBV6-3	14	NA	TGTGCCAGCAGTTACAGGGGGTTCCGAGGCGAGCAGTACTTC	CASSYRGFRGEQYF
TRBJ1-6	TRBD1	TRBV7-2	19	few	TGTGCCAGCAGCTTTGGTGGGGACAGGGTGAGAACCTATAATTCACCCCTCCACTTT	CASSFGGDRVRTYNSPLHF
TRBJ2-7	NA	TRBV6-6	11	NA	TGTGCCAGCAGCCGACAATACGAGCAGTACTTC	CASSRQYEQYF
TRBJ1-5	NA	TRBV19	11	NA	TGTGCCAGGGGTCGTGATCAGCCCCAGCATTTT	CARGRDQPQHF
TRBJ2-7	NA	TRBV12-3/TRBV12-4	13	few	TGTGCCTCCAGCGGTCCAGCTACCTACGAGCAGTACTTC	CASSGPATYEQYF
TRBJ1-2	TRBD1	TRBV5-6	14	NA	TGTGCCAGCTCACGACAGGGGGGCACCTATGGCTACACCTTC	CASSRQGGTYGYTF
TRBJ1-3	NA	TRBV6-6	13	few	TGTGCCAGCAGCTCCGGACCGGGAGACACCATATATTTT	CASSSGPGDTIYF
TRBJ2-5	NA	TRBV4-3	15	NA	TGCGCCAGCAGCTTAGGGGCCTCCAGAGGGGAGACCCAGTACTTC	CASSLGASRGETQYF
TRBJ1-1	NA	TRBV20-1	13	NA	TGCAGTGCTAGCCGGGATGTGAACACTGAAGCTTTCTTT	CSASRDVNTEAFF
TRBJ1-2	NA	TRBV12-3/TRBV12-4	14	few	TGTGCCAGCAGTTTAGGGATGGGCGTCTCGCGCTACACCTTC	CASSLGMGVSRYTF
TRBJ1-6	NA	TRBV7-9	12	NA	TGTGCCAGCAGCTTAGCCGATAGACCCCTCCACTTT	CASSLADRPLHF
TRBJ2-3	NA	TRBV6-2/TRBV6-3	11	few	TGTGCCAGCAGTTACGGGGCCCTGAAGTATTTT	CASSYGALKYF